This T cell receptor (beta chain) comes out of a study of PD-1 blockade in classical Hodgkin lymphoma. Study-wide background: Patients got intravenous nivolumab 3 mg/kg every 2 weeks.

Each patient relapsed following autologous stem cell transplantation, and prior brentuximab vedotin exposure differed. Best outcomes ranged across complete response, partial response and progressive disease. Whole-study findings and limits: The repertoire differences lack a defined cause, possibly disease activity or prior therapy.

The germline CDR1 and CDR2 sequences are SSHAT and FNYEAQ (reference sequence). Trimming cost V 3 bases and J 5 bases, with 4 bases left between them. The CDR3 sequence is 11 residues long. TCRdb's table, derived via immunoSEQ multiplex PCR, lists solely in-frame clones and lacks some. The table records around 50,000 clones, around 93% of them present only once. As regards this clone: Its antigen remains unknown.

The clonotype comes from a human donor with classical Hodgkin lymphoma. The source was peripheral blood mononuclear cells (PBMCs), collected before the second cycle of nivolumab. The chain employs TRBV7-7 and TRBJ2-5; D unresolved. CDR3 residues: CASSFGETQYF. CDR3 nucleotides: TGTGCCAGCAGCTTCGGGGAGACCCAGTACTTC.